This is a list of T cell receptor beta chains from one sample in a study of identical twins. From the 5' RACE reads, TCRdb called clonotypes with MiXCR, one entry per CDR3 protein. The sample has 200,000 to 250,000 distinct CDR3 sequences; approximately 7% are singletons. These data were likewise used in another study, on yellow fever vaccine responses in identical twins.

Sequences were obtained from memory (CD45RO+) T cells sorted from blood. The receptor source for this set is a woman aged 18-29 years in good health. CDR3s include the opening cysteine and the closing phenylalanine or tryptophan. D genes are given only for firm matches. The listing skips clone size in some rows; elsewhere it reads once, few, many or a size class.

d_gene: NA
abundance: few
v_gene: TRBV5-5
j_gene: TRBJ2-3
CDR3nt: TGTGCCAGCAGCTCAAGAGGGGTTGGCACAGATACGCAGTATTTT
CDR3aa: CASSSRGVGTDTQYF

d_gene: TRBD1
abundance: few
v_gene: TRBV5-1
j_gene: TRBJ1-3
CDR3nt: TGCGCCAGCAGCCCAAAACCGGGACAGGGGGCTTTAGGAAACACCATATATTTT
CDR3aa: CASSPKPGQGALGNTIYF

d_gene: NA
abundance: few
v_gene: TRBV20-1
j_gene: TRBJ1-1
CDR3nt: TGCAGTGCTAGCGAGGGATCGAACACTGAAGCTTTCTTT
CDR3aa: CSASEGSNTEAFF

d_gene: TRBD1
abundance: NA
v_gene: TRBV7-2
j_gene: TRBJ1-1
CDR3nt: TGTGCCAGCAGCCCCTTTCAGGGGGCCAAGACTGAAGCTTTCTTT
CDR3aa: CASSPFQGAKTEAFF

d_gene: TRBD1
abundance: many
v_gene: TRBV9
j_gene: TRBJ2-3
CDR3nt: TGTGCCAGCAGCGGGGGACAGGAGTTCTCAGATACGCAGTATTTT
CDR3aa: CASSGGQEFSDTQYF

d_gene: NA
abundance: many
v_gene: TRBV5-1
j_gene: TRBJ1-5
CDR3nt: TGCGCCAGCAGCTTGACCACAGGGCAGGGGCAGCCCCAGCATTTT
CDR3aa: CASSLTTGQGQPQHF

d_gene: NA
abundance: NA
v_gene: TRBV14
j_gene: TRBJ2-4
CDR3nt: TGTGCCAGCAGCCAAAACCTTCAGGGTATTCAGTACTTC
CDR3aa: CASSQNLQGIQYF

d_gene: NA
abundance: many
v_gene: TRBV12-3/TRBV12-4
j_gene: TRBJ1-2
CDR3nt: TGTGCCAGCAGTGGACAAGGGGAAGGCTACACCTTC
CDR3aa: CASSGQGEGYTF

d_gene: NA
abundance: NA
v_gene: TRBV7-9
j_gene: TRBJ1-1
CDR3nt: TGTGCCAGCACCTCGTGGGCAGAGAACACTGAAGCTTTCTTT
CDR3aa: CASTSWAENTEAFF

d_gene: NA
abundance: many
v_gene: TRBV15
j_gene: TRBJ1-2
CDR3nt: TGTGCCACCAGCAGAATACAGGGAAGGGAGGACTATGGCTACACCTTC
CDR3aa: CATSRIQGREDYGYTF

d_gene: NA
abundance: few
v_gene: TRBV25-1
j_gene: TRBJ2-2
CDR3nt: TGTGCCTTACAGGTGAACACCGGGGAGCTGTTTTTT
CDR3aa: CALQVNTGELFF

d_gene: TRBD1
abundance: NA
v_gene: TRBV5-1
j_gene: TRBJ2-1
CDR3nt: TGCGCCAGCAGCTTGGAGATCGACAGGGGCCTGGGGCAGTTCTTC
CDR3aa: CASSLEIDRGLGQFF

d_gene: TRBD1
abundance: NA
v_gene: TRBV4-1
j_gene: TRBJ1-6
CDR3nt: TGCGCCAGCAGCCCGTATGACAGGGGGAATTCACCCCTCCACTTT
CDR3aa: CASSPYDRGNSPLHF

d_gene: TRBD1
abundance: many
v_gene: TRBV5-1
j_gene: TRBJ1-1
CDR3nt: TGCGCCAGCAGCTTTCGACAGGGGGCCAACACTGAAGCTTTCTTT
CDR3aa: CASSFRQGANTEAFF

d_gene: NA
abundance: few
v_gene: TRBV3-1
j_gene: TRBJ2-2
CDR3nt: TGTGCCAGCAGCCAATTGGGGGAGCTGTTTTTT
CDR3aa: CASSQLGELFF

d_gene: TRBD1
abundance: many
v_gene: TRBV6-1
j_gene: TRBJ2-2
CDR3nt: TGTGCCAGCAGATCAAGAACCGGGACAGGGAGCACCGGGGAGCTGTTTTTT
CDR3aa: CASRSRTGTGSTGELFF

d_gene: TRBD1
abundance: NA
v_gene: TRBV7-9
j_gene: TRBJ2-1
CDR3nt: TGTGCCAGCAGCTTGGAACCGGGACAGGGGAATAATGAGCAGTTCTTC
CDR3aa: CASSLEPGQGNNEQFF

d_gene: TRBD2
abundance: many
v_gene: TRBV5-5
j_gene: TRBJ2-1
CDR3nt: TGTGCCAGCAGCTTGGGGAGCGGGAGGGTCAATGAGCAGTTCTTC
CDR3aa: CASSLGSGRVNEQFF

d_gene: TRBD2
abundance: few
v_gene: TRBV15
j_gene: TRBJ2-5
CDR3nt: TGTGCCACCAGCAGAGAGCCTAGCGGGACGGGTGAAGAGACCCAGTACTTC
CDR3aa: CATSREPSGTGEETQYF

d_gene: NA
abundance: many
v_gene: TRBV5-1
j_gene: TRBJ2-3
CDR3nt: TGCGCCAGCACCACTGGTTGGGGCTTTAGCACAGATACGCAGTATTTT
CDR3aa: CASTTGWGFSTDTQYF

d_gene: TRBD2
abundance: few
v_gene: TRBV5-6
j_gene: TRBJ2-3
CDR3nt: TGTGCCAGCAGCTTGGTAGAGCGGGAGTGGGGAGATACGCAGTATTTT
CDR3aa: CASSLVEREWGDTQYF

d_gene: NA
abundance: NA
v_gene: TRBV20-1
j_gene: TRBJ1-1
CDR3nt: TGCAGTGCTCCATCGGGGGGCTGGCAGGGTACTGAAGCTTTCTTT
CDR3aa: CSAPSGGWQGTEAFF

d_gene: NA
abundance: NA
v_gene: TRBV18
j_gene: TRBJ2-6
CDR3nt: TGTGCCAGCTCACCATCGGAGGGAAACTCTGGGGCCAACGTCCTGACTTTC
CDR3aa: CASSPSEGNSGANVLTF

d_gene: NA
abundance: few
v_gene: TRBV29-1
j_gene: TRBJ2-1
CDR3nt: TGCAGCGCCTCCCATGAGCGCCTCCTATTC
CDR3aa: CSASHERLLF

d_gene: NA
abundance: many
v_gene: TRBV6-2/TRBV6-3
j_gene: TRBJ1-2
CDR3nt: TGTGCCAGCAGTTACTCGATTGGCAGGGGCGCAAATGGCTACACCTTC
CDR3aa: CASSYSIGRGANGYTF

d_gene: NA
abundance: NA
v_gene: TRBV5-6
j_gene: TRBJ2-2
CDR3nt: TGTGCCAGCAGCTCCCTACAAGTAGGGTCCACCGGGGAGCTGTTTTTT
CDR3aa: CASSSLQVGSTGELFF